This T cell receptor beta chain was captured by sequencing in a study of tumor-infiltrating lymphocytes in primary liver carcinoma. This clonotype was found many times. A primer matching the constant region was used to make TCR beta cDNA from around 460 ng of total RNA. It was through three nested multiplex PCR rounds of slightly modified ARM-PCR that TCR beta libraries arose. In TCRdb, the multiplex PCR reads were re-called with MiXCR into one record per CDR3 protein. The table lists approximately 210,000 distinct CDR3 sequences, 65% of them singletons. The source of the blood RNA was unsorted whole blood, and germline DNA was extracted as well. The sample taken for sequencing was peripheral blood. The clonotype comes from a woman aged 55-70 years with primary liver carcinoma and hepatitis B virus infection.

CDR3 in amino acids: CASSRQGPLYEQYF. The CDR3 region has the DNA TGTGCCAGCAGTCGACAGGGGCCACTCTACGAGCAGTACTTC. The chain links TRBV6-5 to TRBJ2-7; TRBD1 matches at 8 bases. The CDR3 is 14 amino acids. Germline V gene sequence: CDR1 MNHEY, CDR2 SVGAGI. Trimming at V came to 5 bases and at J to 3 bases, leaving 6 bases not matched to a gene.